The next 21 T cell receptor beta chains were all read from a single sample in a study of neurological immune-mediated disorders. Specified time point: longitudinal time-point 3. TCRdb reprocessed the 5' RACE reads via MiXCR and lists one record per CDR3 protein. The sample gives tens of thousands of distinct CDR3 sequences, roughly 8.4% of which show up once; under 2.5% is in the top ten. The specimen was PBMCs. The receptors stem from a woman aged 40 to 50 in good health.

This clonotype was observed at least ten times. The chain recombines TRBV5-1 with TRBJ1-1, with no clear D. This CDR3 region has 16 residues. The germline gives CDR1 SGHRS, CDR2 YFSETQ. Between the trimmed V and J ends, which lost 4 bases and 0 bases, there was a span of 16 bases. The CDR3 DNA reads TGCGCCAGCAGCCCAATCGTCCATGGCTTGAACACTGAAGCTTTCTTT. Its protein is CASSPIVHGLNTEAFF.

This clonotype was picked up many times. CDR3 sequence (DNA): TGCAGCGTTGCACCGGGGGGCGAAATCGGTGGCTACACCTTC. As protein: CSVAPGGEIGGYTF. The chain combines TRBV29-1 with TRBJ1-2, with D maybe TRBD1 (6 bases). Germline loops: CDR1 SQVTM, CDR2 ANQGSEA. The CDR3 length is 14 residues. Trimming stripped 4 bases from V and 7 bases from J, with 19 bases between.

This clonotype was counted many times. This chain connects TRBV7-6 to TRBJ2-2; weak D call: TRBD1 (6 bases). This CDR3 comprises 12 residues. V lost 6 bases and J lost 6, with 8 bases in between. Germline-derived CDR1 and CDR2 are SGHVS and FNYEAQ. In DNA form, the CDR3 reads TGTGCCAGCAGACAGGGTGCCGGGGAGCTGTTTTTT. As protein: CASRQGAGELFF.

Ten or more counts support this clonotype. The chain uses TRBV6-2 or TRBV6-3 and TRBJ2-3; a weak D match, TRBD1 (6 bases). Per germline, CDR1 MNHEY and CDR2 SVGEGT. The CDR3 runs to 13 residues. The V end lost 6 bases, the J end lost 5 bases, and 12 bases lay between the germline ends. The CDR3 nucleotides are TGTGCCAGCAGAGACACAGGGAAAGATACGCAGTATTTT. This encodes CASRDTGKDTQYF.

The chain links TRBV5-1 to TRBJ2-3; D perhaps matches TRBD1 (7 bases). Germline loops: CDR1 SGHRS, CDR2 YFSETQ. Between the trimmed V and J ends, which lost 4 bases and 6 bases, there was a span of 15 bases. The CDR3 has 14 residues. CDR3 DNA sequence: TGCGCCAGCAGCGCCCTCAGGGGGGAGGATACGCAGTATTTT. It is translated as CASSALRGEDTQYF.

This chain's CDR3 is CASSQDLTDSPLHF. The CDR3 DNA is TGTGCCAGCAGCCAAGATCTCACAGATTCACCCCTCCACTTT. This sequence joins TRBV3-1 and TRBJ1-6; no firm D call. Germline V gene sequence: CDR1 LGHDT, CDR2 YNNKEL (reference sequence). The CDR3 spans 14 residues. V lost 0 bases and J 8 bases, leaving 8 bases between the germline ends.

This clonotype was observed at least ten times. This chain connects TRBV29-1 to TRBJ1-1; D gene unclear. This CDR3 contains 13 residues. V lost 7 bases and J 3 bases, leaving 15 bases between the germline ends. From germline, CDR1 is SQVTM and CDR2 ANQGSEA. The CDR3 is CSARPRWDTEAFF. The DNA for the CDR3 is TGCAGCGCCCGCCCTCGATGGGACACTGAAGCTTTCTTT.

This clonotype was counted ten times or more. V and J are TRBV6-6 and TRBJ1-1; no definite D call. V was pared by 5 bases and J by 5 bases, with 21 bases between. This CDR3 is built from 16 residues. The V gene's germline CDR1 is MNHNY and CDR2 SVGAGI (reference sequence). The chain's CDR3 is CASSRNMNPLGTEAFF. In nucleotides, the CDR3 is TGTGCCAGCAGTAGAAACATGAATCCCCTAGGGACTGAAGCTTTCTTT.

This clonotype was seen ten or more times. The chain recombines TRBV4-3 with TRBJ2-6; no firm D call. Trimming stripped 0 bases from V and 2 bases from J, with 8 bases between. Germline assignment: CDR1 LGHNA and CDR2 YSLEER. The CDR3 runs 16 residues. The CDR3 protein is CASSQESVPGANVLTF. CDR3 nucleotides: TGCGCCAGCAGCCAAGAAAGCGTCCCTGGGGCCAACGTCCTGACTTTC.

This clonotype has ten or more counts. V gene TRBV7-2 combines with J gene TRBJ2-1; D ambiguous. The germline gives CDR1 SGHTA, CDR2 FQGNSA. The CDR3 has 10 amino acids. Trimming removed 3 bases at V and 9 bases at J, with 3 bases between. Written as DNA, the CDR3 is TGTGCCAGCAGCTTCGGTGAGCAGTTCTTC. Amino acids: CASSFGEQFF.

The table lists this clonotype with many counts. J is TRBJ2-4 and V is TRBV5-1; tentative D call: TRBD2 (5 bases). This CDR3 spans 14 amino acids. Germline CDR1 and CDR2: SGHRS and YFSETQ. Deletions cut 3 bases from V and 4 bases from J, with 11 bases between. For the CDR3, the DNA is TGCGCCAGCAGCTCCCTCGAGGGAAAAAACATTCAGTACTTC. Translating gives CASSSLEGKNIQYF.

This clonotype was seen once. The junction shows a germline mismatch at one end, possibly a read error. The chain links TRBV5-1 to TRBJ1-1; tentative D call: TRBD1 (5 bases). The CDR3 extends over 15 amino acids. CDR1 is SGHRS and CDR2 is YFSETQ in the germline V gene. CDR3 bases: TGCGCCAGCAGCTTAGTGAGGGAGGGGAACACTGAAGATTTCTTT. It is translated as CASSLVREGNTEDFF.

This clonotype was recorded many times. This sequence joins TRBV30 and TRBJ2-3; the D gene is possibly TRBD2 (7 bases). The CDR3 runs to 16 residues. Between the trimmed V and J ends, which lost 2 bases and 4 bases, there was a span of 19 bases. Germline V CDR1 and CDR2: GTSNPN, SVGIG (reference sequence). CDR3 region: CAWSRFWGGAADTQYF. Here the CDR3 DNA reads TGTGCCTGGAGTCGTTTTTGGGGGGGGGCGGCAGATACGCAGTATTTT.

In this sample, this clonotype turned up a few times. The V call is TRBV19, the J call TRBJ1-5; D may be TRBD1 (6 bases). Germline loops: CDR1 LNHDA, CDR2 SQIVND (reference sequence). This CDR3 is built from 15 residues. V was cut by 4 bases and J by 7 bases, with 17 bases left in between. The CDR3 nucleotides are TGTGCCAGTAGTAGAGTAACGGAGGGGGACCAGCCCCAGCATTTT. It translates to CASSRVTEGDQPQHF.

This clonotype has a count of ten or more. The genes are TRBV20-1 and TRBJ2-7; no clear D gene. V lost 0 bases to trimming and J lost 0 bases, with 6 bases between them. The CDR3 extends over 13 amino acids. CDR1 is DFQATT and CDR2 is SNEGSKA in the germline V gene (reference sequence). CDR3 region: CSARDLASYEQYF. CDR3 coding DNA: TGCAGTGCTAGAGATCTTGCCTCCTACGAGCAGTACTTC.

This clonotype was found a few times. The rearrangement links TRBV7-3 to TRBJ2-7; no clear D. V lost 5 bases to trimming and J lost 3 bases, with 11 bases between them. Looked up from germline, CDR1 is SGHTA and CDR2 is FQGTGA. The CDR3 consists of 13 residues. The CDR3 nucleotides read TGTGCCAGCAGCCCAGGCCAGGTCTACGAGCAGTACGTC. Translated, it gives CASSPGQVYEQYV.

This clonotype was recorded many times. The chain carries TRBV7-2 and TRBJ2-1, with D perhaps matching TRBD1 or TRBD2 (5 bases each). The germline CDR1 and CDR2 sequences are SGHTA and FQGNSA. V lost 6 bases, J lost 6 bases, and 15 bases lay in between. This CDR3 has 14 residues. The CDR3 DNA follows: TGTGCCAGCAGACAACCCGGGACCTCCAATGAGCAGTTCTTC. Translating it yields CASRQPGTSNEQFF.

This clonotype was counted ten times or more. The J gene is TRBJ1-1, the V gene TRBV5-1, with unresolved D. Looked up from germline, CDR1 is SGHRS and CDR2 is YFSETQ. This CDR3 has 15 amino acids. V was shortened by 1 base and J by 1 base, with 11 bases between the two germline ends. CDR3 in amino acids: CASSLLAGANTEAFF. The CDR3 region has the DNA TGCGCCAGCAGCTTGTTGGCCGGCGCGAACACTGAAGCTTTCTTT.

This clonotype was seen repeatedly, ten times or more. The DNA for the CDR3 is TGCGCCAGCAGTCCCAGGACAGGGGCTATGAACACTGAAGCTTTCTTT. This codes for CASSPRTGAMNTEAFF. This chain uses TRBV5-1 with TRBJ1-1; 9 positions agree with TRBD1. Germline trimming cut 5 bases from V and 0 bases from J; bases unmatched to any gene: 8. Germline-derived CDR1 and CDR2 are SGHRS and YFSETQ. This CDR3 is built from 16 residues.

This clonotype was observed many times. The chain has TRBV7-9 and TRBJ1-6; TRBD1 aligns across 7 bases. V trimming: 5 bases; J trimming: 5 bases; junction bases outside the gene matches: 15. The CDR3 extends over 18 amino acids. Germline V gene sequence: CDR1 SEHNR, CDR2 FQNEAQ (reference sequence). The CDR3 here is CASSPDGRGIPDNSPLHF. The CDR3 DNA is TGTGCCAGCAGCCCCGATGGCAGGGGGATCCCCGATAATTCACCCCTCCACTTT. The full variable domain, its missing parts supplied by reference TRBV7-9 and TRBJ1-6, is DTGVSQNPRHKITKRGQNVTFRCDPISEHNRLYWYRQTLGQGPEFLTYFQNEAQLEKSRLLSDRFSAERPKGSFSTLEIQRTEQGDSAMYLCASSPDGRGIPDNSPLHFGNGTRLTVT.

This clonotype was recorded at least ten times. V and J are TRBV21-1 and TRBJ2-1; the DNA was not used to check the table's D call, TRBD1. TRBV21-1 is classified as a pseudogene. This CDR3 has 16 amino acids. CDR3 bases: TGTGCCAGCAGCCCCCGGGACAGGGGAATCTACAATGAGCAGTTCTTC. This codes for CASSPRDRGIYNEQFF.